This record covers a single T cell receptor beta chain. No antigen is known for it. The sample holds no much larger clone one base away, and base qualities are not on file. The CDR3 regions of human TCRbeta chains were analyzed by immunosequencing. In the authors' own workflow: TCRs in the repertoires were compared against a reference library of SARS-CoV-2-specific TCRs that had been generated with the MIRA antigen-specificity platform. Breadth was defined as the fraction of unique TCRs that were SARS-CoV-2-associated, and depth was defined as the fraction of total T cells that were SARS-CoV-2-associated. Using the MIRA data, each spike-specific TCR was assigned both to the spike region to which the TCR was reactive and to a CD4 or CD8 class. Log10-transformed breadth and depth values were compared by one-way ANOVA with Sidak's multiple comparisons tests. TCRdb limited this immuneACCESS table to in-frame rearrangements with V and J called. A share of clones is missing; checked studies link under half to unresolved V genes, and the rest is unexplained. V and J calls and clone size are as listed in that table; D and trimming were resolved from the DNA. The table for this sample lists around 160,000 clones; 88% of them were counted only once. In total, the top ten clones hold over 12% of the sample.

The sample comes from a study of T cell responses to AZD1222 COVID-19 vaccine (dated by TCRdb to about 2021). Regarding the study in general: AZD1222 recipients given second doses at about 4 weeks or at about 12 weeks were pooled, since spike-specific TCR depth and breadth were not found to differ between the two schedules. TCR sequencing covered 230 to 250 trial participants: 200 to 220 given two doses of AZD1222 and 26 given two doses of MenACWY control vaccine. Trial participants were enrolled by age into 18-55, 56-69 and 70-plus year subgroups, with roughly 150, 30 and 60 TCR-sequenced participants respectively. Broad study findings and their caveats: Participants were mostly white British, with more females than males. The authors suggested clonal diversity may have been underestimated. The whole spike protein was spanned by vaccine-associated CD4 TCRs, and dominant responses were seen in regions 160-218 and 743-854. The 56-69-year group was small, and its depth increase did not reach significance, likely because of low power. No day 14 peak-response samples were available, so repertoires were characterized only after the peak T cell response. A significant rise in spike-specific TCR breadth and depth was observed after two AZD1222 doses relative to day 0 and relative to MenACWY recipients. Reportedly, almost half of the unique spike-specific TCRs recognized epitopes lying outside the regions that are mutated in the B.1.351 and B.1.1.7 variants. Conclusions about previously exposed vaccinees are limited because only a handful of AZD1222 recipients were SARS-CoV-2 seropositive at baseline.

The time point label here, explained by the study, means: baseline before first vaccination. Samples from vaccinated people were obtained from the UK trials COV001 and COV002, which included a single-blind randomized controlled phase 2/3 trial of AZD1222 (ChAdOx1 nCoV-19) in healthy adults. Trial participant PBMC samples were collected at day 0 and day 28 after the second dose for TCRbeta chain sequencing. V lost 5 bases and J lost 6 bases; the stretch between them is 17 bases long. CDR1 is given as MDHEN and CDR2 as SYDVKM, both from the germline V gene. Counted from cysteine to phenylalanine, this CDR3 has 15 amino acids. The kept DNA is CDR3 alone, 45 bases in frame from the first base.

The receptor comes from an adult in good health. The rearrangement combines TRBV28 with TRBJ1-5, and possibly TRBD1, on 5 matching bases. The sample in question was peripheral blood, obtained on day 0 of AZD1222 vaccination. The CDR3 here reads CASSPPRDLGQPQHF. The DNA is as follows: TGTGCCAGCAGTCCTCCCCGGGACCTGGGTCAGCCCCAGCATTTT.